These 5 T cell receptor beta chains originate from one sample sequenced in a study of blood T cell repertoires in COVID-19 (dated by TCRdb to the early 2020s). The protocol used for the library was the immunoSEQ multiplex PCR assay. Drawn from immuneACCESS, this table holds only the in-frame rearrangements with V and J called that TCRdb kept. Clones are partly lost; checked studies trace under half to an unresolved V gene and leave the rest unexplained. For this sample the table gives approximately 81,000 clones, of which around 89% were detected only once. Roughly 12% of the sample is taken by the ten largest. The sequenced sample consisted of peripheral blood. Source of these receptors: a man in his sixties or seventies with active or convalescent COVID-19.

The V gene is TRBV6-6, the J gene TRBJ1-2, with TRBD1 identical over 8 bases. CDR3 size: 14 residues. V dropped 5 bases and J dropped 5; count of bases not matched to a gene: 7. CDR1 and CDR2 (germline): MNHNY, SVGAGI (reference sequence). The DNA for the CDR3 is TGTGCCAGCAGTAAAATCCAGGGGGCGTATGGCTACACCTTC. This encodes CASSKIQGAYGYTF.

This clone appeared a few times. This sequence joins TRBV30 and TRBJ2-5; D not resolved. Germline CDR1 GTSNPN, CDR2 SVGIG (reference sequence). The CDR3 is 12 amino acids. The germline V and J ends were trimmed by 0 bases and 8 bases, with 10 bases remaining between them. The CDR3: CAWSVSTRTQYF. The DNA for the CDR3 is TGTGCCTGGAGTGTGTCAACGAGAACCCAGTACTTC.

This rearrangement joins TRBV30 to TRBJ1-6; the match to TRBD1 covers 10 bases. CDR1 GTSNPN and CDR2 SVGIG come from the germline V gene (reference sequence). There are 14 residues in the CDR3. The ends lost 7 bases at V and 6 bases at J; junction bases unmatched: 6. This chain's CDR3 is CAFNRDRGNSPLHF. The CDR3 DNA follows: TGTGCCTTTAACCGGGACAGGGGTAATTCACCCCTCCACTTT.

The rearrangement links TRBV5-1 to TRBJ2-1, with 8 bases aligning to TRBD2. The CDR3 extends over 15 amino acids. The V gene's germline CDR1 is SGHRS and CDR2 YFSETQ. V dropped 4 bases and J dropped 6; count of bases not matched to a gene: 9. The DNA of the CDR3 is TGCGCCAGCAGCCCGGAACGGGGGGGGGTCAATGAGCAGTTCTTC. This codes for CASSPERGGVNEQFF.

The gene calls are TRBV7-8 and TRBJ2-3; TRBD2 matches 11 bases. Germline V gene sequence: CDR1 SGHVS, CDR2 FQNEAQ. J was trimmed by 5 bases and V by 4 bases; bases with no gene match: 8. The CDR3 spans 16 residues. CDR3 region: CASSWPLAGGGDTQYF. CDR3 sequence (DNA): TGTGCCAGCAGCTGGCCCCTAGCGGGGGGCGGAGATACGCAGTATTTT.